This section outlines one T cell receptor (beta chain) sequence together with its context. The V gene lost 3 bases and the J gene lost 0 bases, with 8 bases spanning the gap. Germline CDR1 reads LNHDA; CDR2 reads SQIVND (reference sequence). This CDR3 is built from 14 residues. The data are from a study of T-cell reconstitution after alpha-beta-depleted transplantation in children. Unique molecular identifiers were built into the TCRbeta library. Each CDR3 protein is one row after TCRdb ran MiXCR on the PCR reads. The table lists 300,000 to 400,000 distinct CDR3 sequences, more than 10% of them singletons.

The sample was PBMCs, taken from the stem cell graft. The chain combines TRBV19 with TRBJ2-5, with D uncertain. The clonotype comes from a human donor who donated a stem cell graft to a child with Fanconi anemia. CDR3 DNA sequence: TGTGCCAGTAGTATCCTCGGTTACCAAGAGACCCAGTACTTC. Translating it yields CASSILGYQETQYF.